These 19 T cell receptor beta chains share one sample of origin, sequenced in a study of blood T cell repertoires in COVID-19. Assay used: immunoSEQ multiplex PCR; TCRdb lists only in-frame clones, some missing. The table shows about 100,000 clones, with 80% occurring only once. The sequencing input was peripheral blood. These receptors all come from a man aged 65-85 years with active or convalescent COVID-19.

The rearrangement uses TRBV6-5 and TRBJ1-1; 9 positions agree with TRBD1. CDR3 length: 14 amino acids. V lost 6 bases to trimming and J lost 7 bases; unmatched junction nucleotides: 9. Germline V gives CDR1 MNHEY, CDR2 SVGAGI. CDR3 sequence reads: CASRRPTGGNEAFF. CDR3 DNA: TGTGCCAGCAGGAGACCGACAGGGGGAAATGAAGCTTTCTTT.

The J gene is TRBJ2-2, the V gene TRBV19, with TRBD2 matching 14 bases. CDR1 and CDR2 from the germline V gene are LNHDA and SQIVND (reference sequence). The CDR3 spans 17 residues. The junction had 3 bases not matched to a gene; V was cut back by 0 bases and J by 6 bases. This CDR3 is CASSIEGLAGEAGELFF. In nucleotides, the CDR3 is TGTGCCAGTAGTATAGAGGGACTAGCGGGAGAAGCCGGGGAGCTGTTTTTT.

This chain joins TRBV6-1 and TRBJ1-1, with D uncertain. The CDR3 length is 11 residues. V was trimmed by 1 base and J by 11 bases, leaving 8 bases between them. CDR1 and CDR2 (germline): MNHNS, SASEGT. The CDR3 nucleotides read TGTGCCAGCAGTGAAGGGGTGGGCGCTTTCTTT. Residues: CASSEGVGAFF.

This clone is a singleton in its sample. The J gene is TRBJ1-2, the V gene TRBV7-6; TRBD1 agrees at 9 bases. Germline V lookup: CDR1 SGHVS, CDR2 FNYEAQ. Trimming cost V 5 bases and J 2 bases; bases outside gene matches: 6. The CDR3 covers 15 residues. The CDR3 DNA is TGTGCCAGCAGCCGGACAGGGGCTTTGAACTATGGCTACACCTTC. Its protein product is CASSRTGALNYGYTF.

This chain joins TRBV3-1 (or the pseudogene TRBV3-2) and TRBJ2-1; 8 bases are a match to TRBD1. The CDR3 is 13 residues long. V was pared by 10 bases and J by 8 bases, with 10 bases of the junction left unmatched. Germline CDR1 LGHDT, CDR2 YNNKEL (reference sequence). In nucleotides, the CDR3 is TGTGCCACCGGCCAAGGACAGGGAGATGAGCAGTTCTTC. Translating gives CATGQGQGDEQFF.

J is TRBJ2-2 and V is TRBV11-3; TRBD2 is a possible D gene (5 bases). V was cut by 5 bases and J by 2 bases, with 12 bases left in between. The CDR3 is made up of 15 amino acids. Germline V gene sequence: CDR1 SGHNT, CDR2 YENEEA. The CDR3 DNA sequence: TGTGCCAGCAGCCCCCATCGGGGTAACACCGGGGAGCTGTTTTTT. It encodes CASSPHRGNTGELFF.

V and J are TRBV27 and TRBJ2-7; perhaps TRBD1 as D (5 bases). V gave up 5 bases and J gave up 3 bases, with 11 bases separating them. The CDR3 totals 13 residues. The germline gives CDR1 MNHEY, CDR2 SMNVEV (reference sequence). The CDR3 reads CASSPRVDYEQYF. CDR3 nucleotide sequence: TGTGCCAGCAGTCCCAGGGTAGACTACGAGCAGTACTTC.

This rearrangement joins TRBV9 to TRBJ2-2; maybe TRBD1 (5 bases). The V gene lost 4 bases and the J gene lost 13 bases, with 17 bases spanning the gap. The germline V gene has CDR1 SGDLS and CDR2 YYNGEE. The CDR3 consists of 13 residues. DNA for the CDR3: TGTGCCAGCAGCCCAGGGCGGCTCTCGCGGCTGTTTTTT. Protein product: CASSPGRLSRLFF.

This rearrangement joins TRBV6-5 to TRBJ1-5; D call uncertain. The germline V and J ends were trimmed by 4 bases and 11 bases, with 18 bases remaining between them. The germline gives CDR1 MNHEY, CDR2 SVGAGI. This CDR3 region has 14 residues. CDR3 bases: TGTGCCAGCAGTTCCTCTCGGGGTGTCCGGACCCAGCATTTT. It codes for CASSSSRGVRTQHF.

CDR3: CASSRSQGGQDTQYF. The CDR3 DNA reads as TGTGCCAGCAGCCGCTCACAGGGGGGCCAAGATACGCAGTATTTT. V is TRBV7-3 and J is TRBJ2-3; 8 positions match TRBD1. The germline V gene encodes CDR1 SGHTA and CDR2 FQGTGA. The trim removed 5 bases at V and 5 bases at J, leaving 9 bases unmatched. CDR3 length: 15 amino acids.

The chain combines TRBV2 with TRBJ2-3, with D possibly matching TRBD2 (5 bases). There are 16 residues in the CDR3. Trimming removed 8 bases from V and 4 bases from J, with 22 bases in between. Germline V gene sequence: CDR1 SNHLY, CDR2 FYNNEI. For the CDR3, the DNA is TGTGCCAGCGTGAAAGGAGGACTTCCCGGCCCAGATACGCAGTATTTT. Translation gives CASVKGGLPGPDTQYF.

The chain joins TRBV3-1 (or the pseudogene TRBV3-2) to TRBJ2-7, with D perhaps matching TRBD2 (6 bases). The germline V gene has CDR1 LGHDT and CDR2 YNNKEL (reference sequence). With 4 bases removed from V and 2 bases from J, the gap between germline ends came to 12 bases. This CDR3 comprises 14 residues. CDR3 sequence: CASSLGGPPYEQYF. The CDR3 nucleotides read TGTGCCAGCAGCCTAGGAGGGCCTCCCTACGAGCAGTACTTC.

The chain has TRBV11-2 and TRBJ2-1; TRBD2 matches 7 bases. Germline values: CDR1 SGHAT, CDR2 FQNNGV. V lost 0 bases, J lost 3 bases, and 2 bases stayed unmatched. CDR3 length: 15 amino acids. The CDR3 DNA reads TGTGCCAGCAGCTTAGAGGGGGGGAACTACAATGAGCAGTTCTTC. Its protein is CASSLEGGNYNEQFF.

This chain links TRBV5-1 with TRBJ1-3; 7 positions agree with TRBD1. This CDR3 region has 15 residues. V lost 4 bases, J lost 4 bases, and 8 bases stayed unmatched. CDR1 is SGHRS and CDR2 is YFSETQ in the germline V gene. The DNA of the CDR3 is TGCGCCAGCAGCCCGCTGGCAGGGGGAGGAAACACCATATATTTT. The encoded protein is CASSPLAGGGNTIYF.

This clone was counted once. This chain uses TRBV4-1 with TRBJ2-1, with D possibly TRBD2 on 6 matching bases. Germline assignment: CDR1 MGHRA and CDR2 YSYEKL. Deletions cut 4 bases from V and 9 bases from J, with 22 bases between. The CDR3 runs to 16 residues. The CDR3 nucleotides are TGCGCCAGCAGCCTCCCCGGGAGCCCACATCCCGGTGAGCAGTTCTTC. As protein: CASSLPGSPHPGEQFF.

The chain employs TRBV30 and TRBJ1-2, with 7 positions matching TRBD1. The CDR3 runs to 13 residues. The junction had 5 bases not matched to a gene; V was cut back by 0 bases and J by 7 bases. The V gene's germline CDR1 is GTSNPN and CDR2 SVGIG (reference sequence). The CDR3 nucleotides are TGTGCCTGGAGTGTACTGGCAGGGGGTGGCTACACCTTC. Protein product: CAWSVLAGGGYTF.

This clone was counted only a few times. The gene calls are TRBV27 and TRBJ2-7; 9 nucleotides line up with TRBD1. V shed 5 bases and J 5 bases; nucleotides not matched to a gene: 10. The CDR3 runs to 15 residues. Germline V lookup: CDR1 MNHEY, CDR2 SMNVEV (reference sequence). The CDR3 sequence is CASSPWTGEGNEQYF. The CDR3 DNA reads TGTGCCAGCAGTCCCTGGACAGGGGAGGGGAACGAGCAGTACTTC.

The table lists this clone with a count of one. This chain joins TRBV2 and TRBJ1-1; a possible D gene is TRBD1 (5 bases). Germline V gives CDR1 SNHLY, CDR2 FYNNEI. Trimming removed 6 bases at V and 7 bases at J, with 9 bases between. The CDR3 has 11 amino acids. The CDR3 DNA reads TGTGCCAGCAGCGGACACCTTGAAGCTTTCTTT. Amino acids: CASSGHLEAFF.

The chain joins TRBV15 to TRBJ2-7, with a tentative D call TRBD2 (5 bases). V was pared by 3 bases and J by 6 bases, with 21 bases between. The CDR3 is 16 residues long. Germline loops: CDR1 LNHNV, CDR2 YYDKDF (reference sequence). CDR3 in amino acids: CATSRPLSGLDREQYF. The CDR3 bases are TGTGCCACCAGCAGGCCGCTTTCAGGACTTGATCGCGAGCAGTACTTC.